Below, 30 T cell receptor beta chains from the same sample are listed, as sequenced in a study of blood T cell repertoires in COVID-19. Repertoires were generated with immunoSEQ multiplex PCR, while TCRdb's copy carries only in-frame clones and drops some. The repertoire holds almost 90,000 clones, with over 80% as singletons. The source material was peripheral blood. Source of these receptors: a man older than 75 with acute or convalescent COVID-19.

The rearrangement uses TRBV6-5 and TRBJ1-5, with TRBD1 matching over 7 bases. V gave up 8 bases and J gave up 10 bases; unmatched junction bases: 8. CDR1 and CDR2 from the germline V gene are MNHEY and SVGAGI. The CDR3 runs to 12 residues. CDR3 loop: CASRTGALPQHF. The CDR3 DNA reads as TGTGCCAGCCGGACAGGCGCCCTACCCCAGCATTTT.

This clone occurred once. The CDR3 protein is CASSLGQGARNSPLHF. DNA for the CDR3: TGTGCCAGCAGCTTGGGACAGGGGGCTCGTAATTCACCCCTCCACTTT. V gene TRBV5-6 combines with J gene TRBJ1-6, with 10 positions matching TRBD1. V dropped 0 bases and J dropped 6; count of bases not matched to a gene: 3. The germline V gene encodes CDR1 SGHDT and CDR2 YYEEEE. The length of the CDR3 is 16 residues.

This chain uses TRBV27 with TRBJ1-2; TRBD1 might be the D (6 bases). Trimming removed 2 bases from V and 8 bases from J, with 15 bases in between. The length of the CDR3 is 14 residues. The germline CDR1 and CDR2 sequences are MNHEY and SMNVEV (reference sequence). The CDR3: CASSLRQGPWGYTF. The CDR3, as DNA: TGTGCCAGCAGTTTAAGGCAGGGGCCCTGGGGCTACACCTTC.

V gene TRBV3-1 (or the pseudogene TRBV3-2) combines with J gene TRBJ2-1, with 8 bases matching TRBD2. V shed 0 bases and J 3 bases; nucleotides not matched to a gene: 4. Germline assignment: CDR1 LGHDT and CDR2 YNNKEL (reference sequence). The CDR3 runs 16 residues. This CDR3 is CASSQDSSGSYNEQFF. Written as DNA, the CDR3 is TGTGCCAGCAGCCAAGATTCCAGCGGGAGCTACAATGAGCAGTTCTTC.

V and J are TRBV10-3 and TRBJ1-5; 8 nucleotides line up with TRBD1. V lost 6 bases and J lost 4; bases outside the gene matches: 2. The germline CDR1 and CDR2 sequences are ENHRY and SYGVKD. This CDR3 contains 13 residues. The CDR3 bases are TGTGCCATCAGGGGACAGGAAAATCAGCCCCAGCATTTT. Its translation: CAIRGQENQPQHF.

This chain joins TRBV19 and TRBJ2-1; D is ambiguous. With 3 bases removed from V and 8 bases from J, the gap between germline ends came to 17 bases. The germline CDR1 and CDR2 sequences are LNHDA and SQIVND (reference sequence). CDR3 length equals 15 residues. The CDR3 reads CASSMSRPAEDEQFF. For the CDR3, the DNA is TGTGCCAGTAGTATGAGTCGGCCGGCCGAGGATGAGCAGTTCTTC.

CDR3: CASSSGDSSYNEQFF. The CDR3 DNA sequence: TGCGCCAGCAGCTCCGGAGATAGCTCCTACAATGAGCAGTTCTTC. The V call is TRBV5-1, the J call TRBJ2-1, with unresolved D. Trimming took off 3 bases at V and 0 bases at J, with 10 bases between the two ends. This CDR3 region has 15 residues. Per the germline V gene, CDR1 is SGHRS and CDR2 is YFSETQ.

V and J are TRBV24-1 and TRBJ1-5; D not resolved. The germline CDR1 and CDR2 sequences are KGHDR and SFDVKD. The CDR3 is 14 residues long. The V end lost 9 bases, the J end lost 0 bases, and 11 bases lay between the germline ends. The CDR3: CATGPKNSNQPQHF. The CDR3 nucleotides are TGTGCCACCGGCCCGAAGAATAGCAATCAGCCCCAGCATTTT.

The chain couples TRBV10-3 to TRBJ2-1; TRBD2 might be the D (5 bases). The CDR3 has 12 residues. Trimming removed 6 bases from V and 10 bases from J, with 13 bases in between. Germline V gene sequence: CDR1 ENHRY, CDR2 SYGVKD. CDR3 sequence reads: CAISPPGVEQFF. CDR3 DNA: TGTGCCATCAGCCCCCCCGGGGTGGAGCAGTTCTTC.

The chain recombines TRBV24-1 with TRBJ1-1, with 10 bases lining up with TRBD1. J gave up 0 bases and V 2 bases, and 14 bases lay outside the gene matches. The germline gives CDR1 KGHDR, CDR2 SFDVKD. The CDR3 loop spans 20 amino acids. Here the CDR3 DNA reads TGTGCCACCAGTGATTCGAGGGACAGGGGTCGAAGGGGCATGAACACTGAAGCTTTCTTT. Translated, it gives CATSDSRDRGRRGMNTEAFF.

The CDR3 DNA reads TGTGCCAGCAGCTTGGGGACAGGGAATTCACCCCTCCACTTT. This gives the protein CASSLGTGNSPLHF. V and J are TRBV11-2 and TRBJ1-6; the match to TRBD1 covers 9 bases. From germline, CDR1 is SGHAT and CDR2 FQNNGV. J was trimmed by 7 bases and V by 3 bases; bases with no gene match: 1. This CDR3 is 14 amino acids long.

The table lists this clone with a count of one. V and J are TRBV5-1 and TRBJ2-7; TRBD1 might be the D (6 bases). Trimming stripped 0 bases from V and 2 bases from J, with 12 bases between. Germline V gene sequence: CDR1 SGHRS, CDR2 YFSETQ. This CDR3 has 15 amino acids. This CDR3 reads CASSLGVGATYEQYF. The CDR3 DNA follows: TGCGCCAGCAGCTTGGGCGTGGGGGCAACCTACGAGCAGTACTTC.

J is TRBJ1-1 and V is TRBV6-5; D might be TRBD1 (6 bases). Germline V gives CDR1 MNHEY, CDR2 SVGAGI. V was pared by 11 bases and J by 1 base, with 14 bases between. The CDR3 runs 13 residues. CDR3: CAVRAGENTEAFF. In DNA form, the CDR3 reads TGTGCCGTTCGGGCAGGGGAGAACACTGAAGCTTTCTTT.

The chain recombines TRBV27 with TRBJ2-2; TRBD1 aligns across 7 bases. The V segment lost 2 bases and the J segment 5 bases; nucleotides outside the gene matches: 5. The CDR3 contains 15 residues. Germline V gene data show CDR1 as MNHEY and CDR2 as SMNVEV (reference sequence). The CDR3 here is CASSLRGGGTGELFF. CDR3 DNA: TGTGCCAGCAGTTTAAGAGGGGGCGGGACCGGGGAGCTGTTTTTT.

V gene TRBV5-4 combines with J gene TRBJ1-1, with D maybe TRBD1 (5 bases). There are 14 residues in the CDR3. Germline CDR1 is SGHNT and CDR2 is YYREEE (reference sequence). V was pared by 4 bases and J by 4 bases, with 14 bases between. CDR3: CASSGSREGTEAFF. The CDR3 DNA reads TGTGCCAGCAGCGGGAGCAGGGAGGGCACTGAAGCTTTCTTT.

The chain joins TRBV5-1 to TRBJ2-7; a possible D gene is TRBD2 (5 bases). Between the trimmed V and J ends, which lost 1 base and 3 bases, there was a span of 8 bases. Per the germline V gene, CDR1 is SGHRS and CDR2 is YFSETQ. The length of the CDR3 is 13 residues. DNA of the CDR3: TGCGCCAGCAGCTTGTTCGGGGACTACGAGCAGTACTTC. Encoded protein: CASSLFGDYEQYF.

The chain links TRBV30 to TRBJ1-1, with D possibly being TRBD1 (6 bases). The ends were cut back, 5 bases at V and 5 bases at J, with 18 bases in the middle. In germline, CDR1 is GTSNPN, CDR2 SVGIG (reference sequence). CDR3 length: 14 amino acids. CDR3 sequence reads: CAWSQTGLLTEAFF. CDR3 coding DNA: TGTGCCTGGTCCCAAACAGGGTTACTGACTGAAGCTTTCTTT.

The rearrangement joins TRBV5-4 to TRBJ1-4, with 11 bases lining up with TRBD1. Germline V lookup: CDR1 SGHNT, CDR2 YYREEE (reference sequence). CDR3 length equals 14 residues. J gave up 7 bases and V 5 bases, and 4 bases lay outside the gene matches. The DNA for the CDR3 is TGTGCCAGCAGTTTCGGGACAGGGGGTGAAAAACTGTTTTTT. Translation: CASSFGTGGEKLFF.

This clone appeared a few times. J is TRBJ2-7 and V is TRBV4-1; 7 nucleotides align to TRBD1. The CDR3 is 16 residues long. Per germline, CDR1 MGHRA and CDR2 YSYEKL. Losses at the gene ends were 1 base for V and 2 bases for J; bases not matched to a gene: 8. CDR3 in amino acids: CASSQGWGTVAYEQYF. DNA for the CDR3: TGCGCCAGCAGCCAAGGGTGGGGGACAGTTGCCTACGAGCAGTACTTC.

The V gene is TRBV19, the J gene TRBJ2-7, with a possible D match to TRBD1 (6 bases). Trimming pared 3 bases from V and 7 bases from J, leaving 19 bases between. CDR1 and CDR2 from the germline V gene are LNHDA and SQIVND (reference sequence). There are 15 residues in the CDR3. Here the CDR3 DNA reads TGTGCCAGTAGTATCCGCAGGGGACCCATCCAAGAGCAGTACTTC. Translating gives CASSIRRGPIQEQYF.

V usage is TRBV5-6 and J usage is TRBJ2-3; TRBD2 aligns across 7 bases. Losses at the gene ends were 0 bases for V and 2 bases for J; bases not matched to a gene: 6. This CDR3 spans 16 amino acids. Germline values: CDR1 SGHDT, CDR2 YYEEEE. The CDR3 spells CASSLERGLFTDTQYF. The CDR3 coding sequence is TGTGCCAGCAGCTTGGAAAGGGGACTATTCACAGATACGCAGTATTTT.

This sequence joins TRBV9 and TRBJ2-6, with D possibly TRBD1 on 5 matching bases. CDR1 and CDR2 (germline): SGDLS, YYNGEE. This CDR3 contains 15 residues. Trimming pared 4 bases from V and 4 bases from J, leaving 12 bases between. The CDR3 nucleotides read TGTGCCAGCAGCTCCGGTCCAGGGGGGGCCAACGTCCTGACTTTC. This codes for CASSSGPGGANVLTF.

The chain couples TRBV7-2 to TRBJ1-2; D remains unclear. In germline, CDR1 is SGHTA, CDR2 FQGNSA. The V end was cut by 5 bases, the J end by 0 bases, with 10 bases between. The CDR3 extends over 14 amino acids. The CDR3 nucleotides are TGTGCCAGCAGCCTCGACGGAGCTAACTATGGCTACACCTTC. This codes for CASSLDGANYGYTF.

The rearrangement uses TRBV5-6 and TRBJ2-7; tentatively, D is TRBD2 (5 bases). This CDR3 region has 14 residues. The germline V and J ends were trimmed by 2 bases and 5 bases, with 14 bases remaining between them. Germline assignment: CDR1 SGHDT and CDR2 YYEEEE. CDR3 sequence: CASSFLRAKNEQYF. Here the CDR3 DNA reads TGTGCCAGCAGCTTCTTGCGGGCCAAGAACGAGCAGTACTTC.

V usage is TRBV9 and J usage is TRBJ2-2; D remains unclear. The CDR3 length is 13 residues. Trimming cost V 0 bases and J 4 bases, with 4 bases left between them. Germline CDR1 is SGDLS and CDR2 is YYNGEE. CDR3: CASSVGLTGELFF. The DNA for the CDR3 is TGTGCCAGCAGCGTAGGTCTCACCGGGGAGCTGTTTTTT.

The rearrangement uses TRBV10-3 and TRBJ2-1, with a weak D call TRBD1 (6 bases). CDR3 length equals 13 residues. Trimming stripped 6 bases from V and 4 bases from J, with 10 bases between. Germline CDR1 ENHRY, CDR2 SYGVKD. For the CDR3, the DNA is TGTGCCATCAGCCTGGACAGTTACAATGAGCAGTTCTTC. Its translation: CAISLDSYNEQFF.

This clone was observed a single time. CDR3 nucleotide sequence: TGTGCCAGCAGTTACCCGGGGAACACTGAAGCTTTCTTT. Its protein is CASSYPGNTEAFF. The gene calls are TRBV6-5 and TRBJ1-1; D unclear. V was clipped by 2 bases and J by 1 base, with 5 bases between them. Germline loops: CDR1 MNHEY, CDR2 SVGAGI. The CDR3 contains 13 residues.

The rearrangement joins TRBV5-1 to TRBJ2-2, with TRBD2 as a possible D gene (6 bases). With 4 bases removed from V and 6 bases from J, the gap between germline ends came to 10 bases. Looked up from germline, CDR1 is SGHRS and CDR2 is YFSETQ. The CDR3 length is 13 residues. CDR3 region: CASSPRLAGELFF. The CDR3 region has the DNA TGCGCCAGCAGCCCTCGACTAGCCGGGGAGCTGTTTTTT.

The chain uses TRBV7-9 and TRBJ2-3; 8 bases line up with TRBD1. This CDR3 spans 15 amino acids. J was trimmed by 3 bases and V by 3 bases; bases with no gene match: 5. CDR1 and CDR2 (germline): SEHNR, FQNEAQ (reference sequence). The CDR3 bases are TGTGCCAGCAGCTTTCTCAGGGGGCAGACAGATACGCAGTATTTT. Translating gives CASSFLRGQTDTQYF.

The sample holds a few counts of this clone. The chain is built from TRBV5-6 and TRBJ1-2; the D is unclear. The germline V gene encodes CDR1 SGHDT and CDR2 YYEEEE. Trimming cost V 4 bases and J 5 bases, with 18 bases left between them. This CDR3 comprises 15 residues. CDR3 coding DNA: TGTGCCAGCAGCCCCGGACTCTCCGGAGGGTATGGCTACACCTTC. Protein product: CASSPGLSGGYGYTF.